A single sample is the source of the 23 T cell receptor beta chains below, sequenced in a study of blood T cell repertoires in COVID-19. Measured with immunoSEQ multiplex PCR; TCRdb has only the in-frame clones, and not every one. The repertoire consists of fewer than 350,000 clones, with 75% to 90% occurring once and the leading ten covering 1.5% to 2%. Sequencing was done on a sample of PBMCs or T cells enriched from blood (not recorded which). Receptor source: a woman in her twenties or thirties who had been exposed to COVID-19.

J is TRBJ2-7 and V is TRBV19, with D possibly TRBD1 on 5 matching bases. V was trimmed by 1 base and J by 6 bases, leaving 10 bases between them. Germline V gene data show CDR1 as LNHDA and CDR2 as SQIVND (reference sequence). This CDR3 spans 13 amino acids. CDR3 in amino acids: CASSIARVSEQYF. CDR3 nucleotides: TGTGCCAGTAGTATAGCCAGGGTCTCCGAGCAGTACTTC.

This clone was recorded only once. V is TRBV20-1 and J is TRBJ2-4; 8 bases fit TRBD2. Unmatched junction bases numbered 4, after V lost 3 bases and J lost 0 bases. The germline V gene encodes CDR1 DFQATT and CDR2 SNEGSKA (reference sequence). This CDR3 has 15 residues. CDR3 coding DNA: TGCAGTGCTAGTCCAGCGGGAGTAGCCAAAAACATTCAGTACTTC. Amino acids: CSASPAGVAKNIQYF.

To note about this clone: At the DNA level, this CDR3 is encoded by other sequences in the same sample as well. The genes are TRBV10-3 and TRBJ1-1, with 10 nucleotides matching TRBD1. J gave up 5 bases and V 6 bases, and 0 bases lay outside the gene matches. Germline CDR1 and CDR2: ENHRY and SYGVKD. This CDR3 is built from 12 residues. CDR3 sequence: CAIRDRGTEAFF. The CDR3 DNA is TGTGCCATCAGGGACAGGGGGACTGAAGCTTTCTTT.

This clone was counted between two and nine times. The chain combines TRBV7-9 with TRBJ2-1; 10 bases match TRBD1. The CDR3 covers 18 residues. The V segment lost 5 bases and the J segment 0 bases; nucleotides outside the gene matches: 10. In germline, CDR1 is SEHNR, CDR2 FQNEAQ (reference sequence). CDR3 DNA: TGTGCCAGCAGCCCCCGGGTGGACAGGGGGGGCTCCTACAATGAGCAGTTCTTC. It is translated as CASSPRVDRGGSYNEQFF.

The chain is built from TRBV15 and TRBJ2-1, with 7 bases lining up with TRBD1. This CDR3 contains 14 residues. With 1 base clipped from V and 6 bases from J, the junction kept 3 bases outside the gene matches. CDR1 and CDR2 from the germline V gene are LNHNV and YYDKDF (reference sequence). As DNA, the CDR3 is TGTGCCACCAGCAGAGGAGGGGGCCTCAATGAGCAGTTCTTC. Its translation: CATSRGGGLNEQFF.

CDR3 region: CASSFSGRPQETQYF. The CDR3 DNA is TGTGCCAGCAGTTTTAGCGGGAGGCCCCAAGAGACCCAGTACTTC. The gene calls are TRBV2 and TRBJ2-5; 10 nucleotides match TRBD2. J gave up 1 base and V 5 bases, and 4 bases lay outside the gene matches. Germline V gene data show CDR1 as SNHLY and CDR2 as FYNNEI. This CDR3 spans 15 amino acids.

The chain joins TRBV27 to TRBJ2-4, with D perhaps TRBD2 (6 bases). The CDR3 has 16 amino acids. Between the trimmed V and J ends, which lost 5 bases and 8 bases, there was a span of 22 bases. CDR1 MNHEY and CDR2 SMNVEV come from the germline V gene (reference sequence). The CDR3 nucleotides are TGTGCCAGCAGTGTTTCTGGACTGGGAGGCCAGGACATTCAGTACTTC. Translating it yields CASSVSGLGGQDIQYF.

CDR3 in amino acids: CASSLTAGTGNGYTF. CDR3 DNA: TGTGCCAGCAGCTTAACGGCCGGGACAGGGAATGGCTACACCTTC. The V and J genes are TRBV7-3 and TRBJ1-2; 9 bases map to TRBD1. This CDR3 spans 15 amino acids. Germline V gene data show CDR1 as SGHTA and CDR2 as FQGTGA. The V gene end was trimmed by 0 bases and the J gene end by 6 bases; junction bases not matched to a gene: 5. The whole variable domain, filled in from reference TRBV7-3 and TRBJ1-2, reads GAGVSQTPSNKVTEKGKYVELRCDPISGHTALYWYRQSLGQGPEFLIYFQGTGAADDSGLPNDRFFAVRPEGSVSTLKIQRTERGDSAVYLCASSLTAGTGNGYTFGSGTRLTVV.

The chain links TRBV7-9 to TRBJ2-3, with 9 bases fitting TRBD2. The trim removed 3 bases at V and 6 bases at J, leaving 7 bases unmatched. Germline loops: CDR1 SEHNR, CDR2 FQNEAQ (reference sequence). The CDR3 consists of 15 residues. The CDR3 bases are TGTGCCAGCAGCTTGCGAGCGGGGGGCCGGGATACGCAGTATTTT. It specifies CASSLRAGGRDTQYF. Variable domain in full (rest from reference TRBV7-9 and TRBJ2-3): DTGVSQNPRHKITKRGQNVTFRCDPISEHNRLYWYRQTLGQGPEFLTYFQNEAQLEKSRLLSDRFSAERPKGSFSTLEIQRTEQGDSAMYLCASSLRAGGRDTQYFGPGTRLTVL.

The chain joins TRBV3-1 (or the pseudogene TRBV3-2) to TRBJ2-3; the D gene is possibly TRBD1 (6 bases). CDR1 and CDR2 (germline): LGHDT, YNNKEL (reference sequence). V was trimmed by 4 bases and J by 1 base, leaving 15 bases between them. The CDR3 covers 16 residues. Here the CDR3 reads CASSPQPAGGTDTQYF. The CDR3 nucleotides are TGTGCCAGCAGCCCCCAACCGGCAGGGGGCACAGATACGCAGTATTTT.

The V and J genes are TRBV4-1 and TRBJ2-3, with 12 positions matching TRBD1. Germline V CDR1 and CDR2: MGHRA, YSYEKL. The CDR3 runs 15 residues. V was pared by 4 bases and J by 5 bases, with 4 bases of the junction left unmatched. In nucleotides, the CDR3 is TGCGCCAGCAGCCTGGGACAGGGGGCTGGAGATACGCAGTATTTT. Translating gives CASSLGQGAGDTQYF.

The chain has TRBV2 and TRBJ2-1, with 10 bases that match TRBD2. The V gene end was trimmed by 6 bases and the J gene end by 5 bases; junction bases not matched to a gene: 4. The germline gives CDR1 SNHLY, CDR2 FYNNEI. The CDR3 is 14 residues long. Written as DNA, the CDR3 is TGTGCCAGCAGCACTAGCGGGATCAACAATGAGCAGTTCTTC. As protein: CASSTSGINNEQFF.

The rearrangement joins TRBV7-9 to TRBJ1-1, with D possibly TRBD1 on 5 matching bases. The CDR3 length is 12 residues. V shed 8 bases and J shed 1 base, with 8 bases lying between them. Germline V CDR1 and CDR2: SEHNR, FQNEAQ (reference sequence). This chain's CDR3 is CASRQGNTEAFF. CDR3 in DNA: TGTGCCAGCCGCCAGGGGAACACTGAAGCTTTCTTT.

The rearrangement uses TRBV28 and TRBJ1-6, with D possibly being TRBD1 (6 bases). The germline V and J ends were trimmed by 7 bases and 6 bases, with 13 bases remaining between them. Germline V lookup: CDR1 MDHEN, CDR2 SYDVKM. The CDR3 length is 14 residues. CDR3 protein: CASTETGFNSPLHF. In DNA form, the CDR3 reads TGTGCCAGCACCGAGACAGGTTTTAATTCACCCCTCCACTTT.

The V gene is TRBV2, the J gene TRBJ2-5; 12 bases are shared with TRBD2. With V trimmed by 6 bases and J by 4 bases, 3 bases remained unmatched. The length of the CDR3 is 14 residues. From germline, CDR1 is SNHLY and CDR2 FYNNEI. Here the CDR3 reads CASRATSGRETQYF. The CDR3 nucleotides are TGTGCCAGCAGAGCGACTAGCGGGAGAGAGACCCAGTACTTC.

The chain is built from TRBV19 and TRBJ2-3, with 13 bases fitting TRBD2. Germline V gene sequence: CDR1 LNHDA, CDR2 SQIVND (reference sequence). The CDR3 is 19 amino acids. The V segment lost 1 base and the J segment 5 bases; nucleotides outside the gene matches: 12. The CDR3 reads CASSIGGTSGTPVGDTQYF. In DNA form, the CDR3 reads TGTGCCAGTAGTATAGGTGGGACTAGCGGGACCCCCGTAGGAGATACGCAGTATTTT.

V and J are TRBV28 and TRBJ2-1, with a possible D match to TRBD1 (6 bases). Germline lookup yields CDR1 MDHEN and CDR2 SYDVKM. The length of the CDR3 is 11 residues. V was cut by 5 bases and J by 10 bases, with 9 bases left in between. The CDR3 DNA reads TGTGCCAGCAGTCCTGGGACAGAGCAGTTCTTC. It is translated as CASSPGTEQFF.

The V and J genes are TRBV27 and TRBJ1-2, with 9 bases lining up with TRBD1. The CDR3 contains 13 residues. From germline, CDR1 is MNHEY and CDR2 SMNVEV (reference sequence). Unmatched junction bases numbered 4, after V lost 2 bases and J lost 9 bases. This chain's CDR3 is CASSLGDRDSYTF. CDR3 bases: TGTGCCAGCAGTTTAGGGGACAGGGATAGCTACACCTTC.

The chain links TRBV6-1 to TRBJ2-3, with D possibly TRBD2 on 5 matching bases. The CDR3 covers 15 residues. The V gene lost 1 base and the J gene lost 0 bases, with 8 bases spanning the gap. Germline lookup yields CDR1 MNHNS and CDR2 SASEGT. DNA of the CDR3: TGTGCCAGCAGTGAAGACCGGGGAAGCACAGATACGCAGTATTTT. Protein: CASSEDRGSTDTQYF.

About this clone itself: Other DNA sequences in the same sample also yield this CDR3. The rearrangement links TRBV19 to TRBJ1-1; 8 nucleotides match TRBD1. Germline CDR1 and CDR2: LNHDA and SQIVND (reference sequence). The CDR3 consists of 13 residues. Trimming took 5 bases from V and 4 from J; bases not matched to a gene: 3. For the CDR3, the DNA is TGTGCCAGTAGTTCCGACAGGGGCACTGAAGCTTTCTTT. Protein product: CASSSDRGTEAFF. The variable domain in full, completed from reference TRBV19 and TRBJ1-1, reads DGGITQSPKYLFRKEGQNVTLSCEQNLNHDAMYWYRQDPGQGLRLIYYSQIVNDFQKGDIAEGYSVSREKKESFPLTVTSAQKNPTAFYLCASSSDRGTEAFFGQGTRLTVV.

This chain uses TRBV19 with TRBJ1-2; D gene unclear. V lost 7 bases to trimming and J lost 2 bases, with 14 bases between them. In germline, CDR1 is LNHDA, CDR2 SQIVND (reference sequence). This CDR3 has 14 residues. CDR3 bases: TGTGCCAGTAATGTGGGCAGAGCCAACTATGGCTACACCTTC. Amino acids: CASNVGRANYGYTF.

This clone came up many times. The chain carries TRBV30 and TRBJ2-2; TRBD2 aligns across 7 bases. Germline CDR1 reads GTSNPN; CDR2 reads SVGIG (reference sequence). V trimming: 3 bases; J trimming: 5 bases; junction bases outside the gene matches: 6. The CDR3 totals 14 residues. The CDR3 is CAWRTAGDTGELFF. The CDR3, as DNA: TGTGCCTGGAGAACGGCGGGGGATACCGGGGAGCTGTTTTTT.

The chain recombines TRBV29-1 with TRBJ1-2; the D gene is possibly TRBD1 (6 bases). The CDR3 has 15 amino acids. Germline loops: CDR1 SQVTM, CDR2 ANQGSEA. V was clipped by 4 bases and J by 2 bases, with 17 bases between them. This chain's CDR3 is CSVAKRRQENYGYTF. The DNA for the CDR3 is TGCAGCGTTGCGAAGAGGCGACAGGAGAACTATGGCTACACCTTC. Supplemented by reference TRBV29-1 and TRBJ1-2, the full variable domain reads SAVISQKPSRDICQRGTSLTIQCQVDSQVTMMFWYRQQPGQSLTLIATANQGSEATYESGFVIDKFPISRPNLTFSTLTVSNMSPEDSSIYLCSVAKRRQENYGYTFGSGTRLTVV.